The 21 T cell receptor beta chains below come from one sample, sequenced in a study of T cells in Graves' hyperthyroidism and ophthalmopathy. RNA transcripts yielded amplified TCR beta CDR3 regions. Primed by the HTBI set, a first-round RT-PCR was run on the TCR CDR3. TCRdb itself ran the multiplex PCR reads through MiXCR, one entry per CDR3 protein. The sample includes 300,000 to 450,000 distinct CDR3 sequences, approximately 25% of them seen just once. The sample consisted of blood. The source is a man aged 50 or older with Graves' hyperthyroidism.

At least ten counts were recorded for this clonotype. The rearrangement links TRBV5-1 to TRBJ2-1, with 8 bases fitting TRBD1. The ends lost 0 bases at V and 6 bases at J; junction bases unmatched: 8. This CDR3 has 16 residues. Germline values: CDR1 SGHRS, CDR2 YFSETQ. The CDR3 bases are TGCGCCAGCAGCTTGGGGTCCGGGACAGGAGGCAATGAGCAGTTCTTC. Its protein product is CASSLGSGTGGNEQFF.

This clonotype was picked up one time. Being one base from a much bigger clone, this may be a read error. CDR3 bases: TGTGCCAGCTCATCACGGCGGGAGTCTGAAGTTTTCTTT. Amino acid sequence: CASSSRRESEVFF. This chain joins TRBV18 and TRBJ1-1; D gene unclear. This CDR3 comprises 13 residues. CDR1 and CDR2 from the germline V gene are KGHSH and LQKENI.

This clonotype was found a few times. The genes are TRBV6-1 and TRBJ2-3; possibly TRBD1 for D (5 bases). Trimming removed 0 bases at V and 0 bases at J, with 10 bases between. The CDR3 has 16 residues. In germline, CDR1 is MNHNS, CDR2 SASEGT. The CDR3 DNA is TGTGCCAGCAGTGAAGCGCTAGGACAAAGCACAGATACGCAGTATTTT. This translates into CASSEALGQSTDTQYF.

This clonotype has at least ten counts. The gene calls are TRBV12-3 or TRBV12-4 and TRBJ1-1, with D unresolved. The CDR3 has 13 amino acids. Trimming cost V 3 bases and J 4 bases, with 9 bases left between them. The CDR3 DNA is TGTGCCAGCAGTTTGGCAGCACGCACTGAAGCTTTCTTT. Its translation is CASSLAARTEAFF.

The J gene is TRBJ1-4, the V gene TRBV12-3 or TRBV12-4, with D possibly being TRBD1 (5 bases). The CDR3 is 14 residues long. Trimming left V 10 bases short and J 7 bases short, with 19 bases between. The DNA of the CDR3 is TGTGCCACCGCACTTTGGGGCCCTTCTGAAAAACTGTTTTTT. Its protein product is CATALWGPSEKLFF.

The chain recombines TRBV20-1 with TRBJ1-4, with no clear D. Germline CDR1 is DFQATT and CDR2 is SNEGSKA (reference sequence). Trimming left V 0 bases short and J 8 bases short, with 10 bases between. This CDR3 spans 13 amino acids. The CDR3 spells CSARDPEREKLFF. The CDR3 DNA follows: TGCAGTGCTAGAGATCCGGAGAGGGAAAAACTGTTTTTT.

This clonotype was observed a handful of times. The chain links TRBV6-1 to TRBJ2-7, with D maybe TRBD2 (6 bases). The V end was cut by 8 bases, the J end by 4 bases, with 15 bases between. Germline V gene sequence: CDR1 MNHNS, CDR2 SASEGT. The CDR3 contains 13 residues. CDR3 nucleotide sequence: TGTGCCAGCCGTAGAGGGGAGGAGTACGAGCAGTACTTC. Its translation is CASRRGEEYEQYF.

The rearrangement uses TRBV24-1 and TRBJ2-2; no clear D. The V end was cut by 3 bases, the J end by 4 bases, with 8 bases between. CDR3 length: 14 residues. The V gene's germline CDR1 is KGHDR and CDR2 SFDVKD. This chain's CDR3 is CATSDVVPTGELFF. In nucleotides, the CDR3 is TGTGCCACCAGTGATGTTGTCCCCACCGGGGAGCTGTTTTTT.

The J gene is TRBJ2-7, the V gene TRBV12-3 or TRBV12-4; 8 bases are a match to TRBD1. Trimming took 6 bases from V and 2 from J; bases not matched to a gene: 6. The CDR3 loop spans 14 amino acids. This chain's CDR3 is CASRNGTGAYEQYF. The CDR3 coding sequence is TGTGCCAGCAGGAACGGGACAGGCGCCTACGAGCAGTACTTC.

Concerning this clonotype itself: This clone may be a read error of a much larger clone one base away. The rearrangement uses TRBV11-1 and TRBJ2-3, with a possible D match to TRBD2 (5 bases). The V gene's germline CDR1 is SGHAT and CDR2 FQDESV (reference sequence). The length of the CDR3 is 16 residues. The CDR3: CASSLARSGRTDMQYF. The CDR3 DNA reads TGTGCCAGCAGCTTAGCGCGGAGCGGCCGCACAGATATGCAGTATTTT.

This clonotype was recorded at least ten times. This chain connects TRBV6-5 to TRBJ2-1; the D call may be TRBD1 or TRBD2 (5 bases each). Germline V lookup: CDR1 MNHEY, CDR2 SVGAGI. The CDR3 loop spans 16 amino acids. Trimming removed 2 bases from V and 3 bases from J, with 14 bases in between. The CDR3, as DNA: TGTGCCAGCAGTTACCTTCGAGGGGCGGGCTACAATGAGCAGTTCTTC. Translation: CASSYLRGAGYNEQFF.

V usage is TRBV15 and J usage is TRBJ2-2, with TRBD1 as a possible D gene (6 bases). The CDR3 has 15 residues. Trimming took off 8 bases at V and 0 bases at J, with 13 bases between the two ends. Germline CDR1 reads LNHNV; CDR2 reads YYDKDF (reference sequence). The CDR3 loop reads CATAKGVTNTGELFF. CDR3 nucleotides: TGTGCCACCGCTAAGGGGGTAACGAACACCGGGGAGCTGTTTTTT.

This clonotype was counted a few times. The chain carries TRBV27 and TRBJ1-1, with TRBD1 matching 9 bases. V lost 5 bases and J lost 5; bases outside the gene matches: 6. The CDR3 covers 14 residues. Germline CDR1 reads MNHEY; CDR2 reads SMNVEV (reference sequence). This CDR3 is CASSQRQGGTEAFF. The CDR3 DNA follows: TGTGCCAGCAGTCAGCGACAGGGGGGGACTGAAGCTTTCTTT.

This clonotype was observed many times. The V and J genes are TRBV12-3 or TRBV12-4 and TRBJ2-3; D is ambiguous. Trimming pared 6 bases from V and 0 bases from J, leaving 13 bases between. This CDR3 contains 15 residues. The CDR3 region has the DNA TGTGCCAGCAGCCCCATGAGGATCAGCACAGATACGCAGTATTTT. Translating gives CASSPMRISTDTQYF.

In this sample, this clonotype turned up a few times. The V gene is TRBV28, the J gene TRBJ2-4; 8 nucleotides line up with TRBD1. The junction had 8 bases not matched to a gene; V was cut back by 6 bases and J by 1 base. CDR3 size: 16 residues. Germline V gene data show CDR1 as MDHEN and CDR2 as SYDVKM. The CDR3 here is CASSHSGGAAKNIQYF. The DNA for the CDR3 is TGTGCCAGCAGCCACTCAGGGGGCGCTGCCAAAAACATTCAGTACTTC.

The genes are TRBV2 and TRBJ2-1; 12 nucleotides align to TRBD2. This CDR3 has 17 residues. Germline V gives CDR1 SNHLY, CDR2 FYNNEI. V gave up 6 bases and J gave up 0 bases; unmatched junction bases: 6. The CDR3 region has the DNA TGTGCCAGCAGGGTAGGGACTAGCGGGTCCTCCTACAATGAGCAGTTCTTC. The encoded protein is CASRVGTSGSSYNEQFF.

The genes are TRBV9 and TRBJ1-4; TRBD1 is a possible D gene (6 bases). The CDR3 totals 12 residues. The V end was cut by 3 bases, the J end by 15 bases, with 15 bases between. Per the germline V gene, CDR1 is SGDLS and CDR2 is YYNGEE. The CDR3: CASSAPGQGLFF. The CDR3 DNA reads TGTGCCAGCAGCGCTCCGGGACAAGGCTTGTTTTTT.

In this sample, this clonotype turned up many times. The V gene is TRBV7-9, the J gene TRBJ2-1; 12 bases match TRBD2. The CDR3 contains 15 residues. Trimming removed 5 bases from V and 5 bases from J; junction bases left unmatched: 4. Germline CDR1 is SEHNR and CDR2 is FQNEAQ (reference sequence). DNA for the CDR3: TGTGCCAGCAGCCCCCGACTAGCGGGAGACAATGAGCAGTTCTTC. Protein sequence: CASSPRLAGDNEQFF.

This clonotype was detected only a few times. This chain uses TRBV5-1 with TRBJ2-7; 7 nucleotides align to TRBD2. The CDR3 contains 15 residues. V lost 0 bases to trimming and J lost 2 bases; unmatched junction nucleotides: 5. CDR1 and CDR2 (germline): SGHRS, YFSETQ. The CDR3 DNA is TGCGCCAGCAGCTTGGGGACTAGTCAGACCTACGAGCAGTACTTC. Translation: CASSLGTSQTYEQYF.

As for this clonotype: This could be a read error, since a much larger clone is one nucleotide away. This chain joins TRBV6-5 and TRBJ2-5, with 8 bases aligning to TRBD2. Germline CDR1 reads MNHEY; CDR2 reads SVGAGI. There are 14 residues in the CDR3. In DNA form, the CDR3 reads TGTGCCAGCAGTAACGGACTAGCCGGAGAGGCCCAGTACTTC. Residues: CASSNGLAGEAQYF.

The chain couples TRBV5-1 to TRBJ2-5, with 7 bases that match TRBD1. Germline V lookup: CDR1 SGHRS, CDR2 YFSETQ. The CDR3 contains 16 residues. Germline trimming cut 3 bases from V and 5 bases from J; bases unmatched to any gene: 13. The CDR3 protein is CASSSMTRGSRETQYF. The CDR3 region has the DNA TGCGCCAGCAGCTCTATGACCAGGGGGAGCAGGGAGACCCAGTACTTC.